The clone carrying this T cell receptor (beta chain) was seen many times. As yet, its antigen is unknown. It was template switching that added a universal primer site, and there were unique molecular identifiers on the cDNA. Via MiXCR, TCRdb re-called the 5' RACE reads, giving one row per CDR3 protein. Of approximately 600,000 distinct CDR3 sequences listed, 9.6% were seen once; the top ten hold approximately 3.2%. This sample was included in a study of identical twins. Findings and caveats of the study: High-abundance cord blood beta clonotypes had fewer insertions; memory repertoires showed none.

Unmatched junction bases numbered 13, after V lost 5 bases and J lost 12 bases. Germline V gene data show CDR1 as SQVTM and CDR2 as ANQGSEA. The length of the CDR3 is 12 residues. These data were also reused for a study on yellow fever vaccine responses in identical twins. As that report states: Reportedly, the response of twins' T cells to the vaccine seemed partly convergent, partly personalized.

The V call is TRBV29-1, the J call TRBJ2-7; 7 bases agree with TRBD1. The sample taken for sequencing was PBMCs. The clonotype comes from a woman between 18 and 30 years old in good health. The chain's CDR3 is CSVSPTTGFTYF. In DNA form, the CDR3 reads TGCAGCGTTTCTCCTACGACAGGGTTTACGTACTTC.